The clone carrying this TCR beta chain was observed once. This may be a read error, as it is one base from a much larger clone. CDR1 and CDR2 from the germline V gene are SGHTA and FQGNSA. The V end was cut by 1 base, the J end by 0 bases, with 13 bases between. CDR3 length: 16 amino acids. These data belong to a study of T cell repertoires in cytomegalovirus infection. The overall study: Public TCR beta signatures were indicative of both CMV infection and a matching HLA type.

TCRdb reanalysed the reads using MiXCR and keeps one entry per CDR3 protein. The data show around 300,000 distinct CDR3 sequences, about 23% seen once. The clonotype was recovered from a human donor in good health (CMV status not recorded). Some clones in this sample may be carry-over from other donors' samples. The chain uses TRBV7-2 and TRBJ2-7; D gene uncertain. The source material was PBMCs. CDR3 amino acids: CASSLELYESSYEQYF. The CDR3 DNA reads TGTGCCAGCAGCTTAGAGCTTTACGAGAGCTCCTACGAGCAGTACTTC.